These T cell receptor beta chains were read from a single sample in a study of T cells in Graves' hyperthyroidism and ophthalmopathy. TCRdb used MiXCR to reprocess the multiplex PCR reads, holding one entry per CDR3 protein. The sample has about 420,000 distinct CDR3 sequences, 15% to 18% seen once; the top ten hold 13% to 15%. The sequencing input was blood. These receptors were taken from a woman younger than 35 with Graves' hyperthyroidism. The CDR3 runs from the conserved cysteine through the conserved F or W. D genes are given only for firm matches. The size field is filled for only some rows; it gives once, few, many or a size class.

TGTGCCAGCACTCCGGGAGGGGGGGCTGGCGGGGAGCTGTTTTTT | CASTPGGGAGGELFF | TRBV6-1 | once | TRBD2 | 15 | TRBJ2-2
TGCAGTGCCCAACGGGACAGGGCGTCTGAAGCTTTCTTT | CSAQRDRASEAFF | TRBV20-1 | few | TRBD1 | 13 | TRBJ1-1
TGTGCCAGCAGCTCAACCGGACTCAATGAGCAGTTCTTC | CASSSTGLNEQFF | TRBV7-9 | many | - | 13 | TRBJ2-1
TGTGCCAGCAGAGTATCGAACACTGAAGCTTTCTTT | CASRVSNTEAFF | TRBV2 | - | - | 12 | TRBJ1-1
TGTGCCAGCAGCCCTACAGGGGGGAGGGCGAACACTGAAGCTTTCTTT | CASSPTGGRANTEAFF | TRBV7-9 | - | TRBD1 | 16 | TRBJ1-1
TGCAGTCTGAGGGAGACTGCAACTAATGAAAAACTGTTTTTT | CSLRETATNEKLFF | TRBV20-1 | few | - | 14 | TRBJ1-4
TGTGCCAGCAGCGTAGTTAGCGTGAACACCGGGGAGCTGTTTTTT | CASSVVSVNTGELFF | TRBV9 | - | - | 15 | TRBJ2-2
TGTGCCAGCAGCCGAACAGGGTTCGGTGAAAAACTGTTTTTT | CASSRTGFGEKLFF | TRBV13 | many | - | 14 | TRBJ1-4
TGTGCCAGCAGGACGTGGGCGGCTTCTACAGATACGCAGTATTTT | CASRTWAASTDTQYF | TRBV5-6 | - | - | 15 | TRBJ2-3
TGCAGTGCTCCCGCGGTGTCGTGGGCCCCAAACACCGGGGAGCTGTTTTTT | CSAPAVSWAPNTGELFF | TRBV20-1 | - | - | 17 | TRBJ2-2
TGCAGTGCTATGGGGGGGGGGAACACTGAAGCTTTCTTT | CSAMGGGNTEAFF | TRBV20-1 | once | - | 13 | TRBJ1-1
TGTGCCAGCAGCCCGCAGGATTTCTCCTACGAGCAGTACTTC | CASSPQDFSYEQYF | TRBV28 | many | - | 14 | TRBJ2-7
TGTGCCATCAGTGAGTCGAAGGGGAGCCCGGGAAGGGAGCTGTTTTTT | CAISESKGSPGRELFF | TRBV10-3 | few | - | 16 | TRBJ2-2
TGTGCCAGCAGCAGGACTAGCGGGAGGGCCGGGGGGGGCACCGGGGAGCTGTTTTTT | CASSRTSGRAGGGTGELFF | TRBV27 | few | TRBD2 | 19 | TRBJ2-2
TGTGCCAGCAGTGAGTTCGAGTACACTGAAGCTTTCTTT | CASSEFEYTEAFF | TRBV6-4 | - | - | 13 | TRBJ1-1
TGTGCCACCAGTGGCCGGGCGGGGTCACAAGAGACCCAGTACTTC | CATSGRAGSQETQYF | TRBV24-1 | - | - | 15 | TRBJ2-5
TGTGCCAGCTCACCACGGAACAGTCGGTATGGCTACACCTTC | CASSPRNSRYGYTF | TRBV18 | many | - | 14 | TRBJ1-2
TGCAGTGCTAGAAGGAGTCCCTCCTACGAGCAGTACTTC | CSARRSPSYEQYF | TRBV20-1 | many | - | 13 | TRBJ2-7
TGTGCCAGCAGCCAAACAGAGTACTATGGCTACACCTTC | CASSQTEYYGYTF | TRBV5-8 | many | - | 13 | TRBJ1-2
TGTGCCATCAGTGACTCAGGGCGCTCCTACGAGCAGTACTTC | CAISDSGRSYEQYF | TRBV10-3 | many | - | 14 | TRBJ2-7
TGTGCCAGCAGCCCCCCCTCAGGAGAAGGGGATACGCAGTATTTT | CASSPPSGEGDTQYF | TRBV12-3/TRBV12-4 | - | - | 15 | TRBJ2-3
TGTGCCAGCAGTTTTCAGAGCGGGAGGGCCGGGGAGACCCAGTACTTC | CASSFQSGRAGETQYF | TRBV28 | many | TRBD2 | 16 | TRBJ2-5
TGTGCCAGCAGCCGATATAGGGACCGCTTGTTCACCGGGGAGCTGTTTTTT | CASSRYRDRLFTGELFF | TRBV7-8 | - | - | 17 | TRBJ2-2
TGTGCCAGCACCGCGCGTCAGGTCTCCAAGTTGGGCTACACCTTC | CASTARQVSKLGYTF | TRBV12-3/TRBV12-4 | many | - | 15 | TRBJ1-2
TGTGCCAGCTCACCGAGAGTAGCGGCATACAATGAGCAGTTCTTC | CASSPRVAAYNEQFF | TRBV18 | many | - | 15 | TRBJ2-1
TGTGCCAGCAGCCTCCGGGCGGGGAGGACAGATACGCAGTATTTT | CASSLRAGRTDTQYF | TRBV3-1 | many | - | 15 | TRBJ2-3
TGTGCCAGCAGCCACGGGGGCCAAAACTATGGCTACACCTTC | CASSHGGQNYGYTF | TRBV14 | few | - | 14 | TRBJ1-2
TGCAGTGCTAGAGATCCGGGACTAGCGGGAGAGACCCAGTACTTC | CSARDPGLAGETQYF | TRBV20-1 | many | TRBD2 | 15 | TRBJ2-5
TGTGCCAGCAGCTTGGGGGGGACAGGGGGTTTCGATGAGCAGTTCTTC | CASSLGGTGGFDEQFF | TRBV5-5 | - | TRBD1 | 16 | TRBJ2-1
TGTGCCAGCAGCCAAGCGAGGAATTCACCCCTCCACTTT | CASSQARNSPLHF | TRBV3-1 | - | - | 13 | TRBJ1-6
TGCAGCGTTGATGGGGGGGCAGAAGGAAACACCATATATTTT | CSVDGGAEGNTIYF | TRBV29-1 | - | - | 14 | TRBJ1-3
TGTGCCAGCAGTCGCGCGGGGGTAGCGGGATCCTACAATGAGCAGTTCTTC | CASSRAGVAGSYNEQFF | TRBV6-2/TRBV6-3 | - | TRBD2 | 17 | TRBJ2-1
TGTGCCAGCAGTGAGCCAGCGGGGGCCGCTCCTAGTGAGCAGTTCTTC | CASSEPAGAAPSEQFF | TRBV6-1 | few | TRBD2 | 16 | TRBJ2-1
TGTGCCAGCAGTGTTTCGGGTGATTCAGGGATAGGGTATGGCTACACCTTC | CASSVSGDSGIGYGYTF | TRBV2 | many | - | 17 | TRBJ1-2
TGTGCCAGTAGTATAGGGGCAGCGTCGGCGGCGATTGATTACACTGAAGCTTTCTTT | CASSIGAASAAIDYTEAFF | TRBV19 | - | - | 19 | TRBJ1-1
TGTGCCAGCAGTTTGACAGGATCGGGCACTGAAGCTTTCTTT | CASSLTGSGTEAFF | TRBV6-1 | many | - | 14 | TRBJ1-1
TGTGCCAGCAGCCAATCCGGGGGGACGGAGACCCAGTACTTC | CASSQSGGTETQYF | TRBV4-2 | few | TRBD2 | 14 | TRBJ2-5
TGTGCCATCAGTATCAACGACAGGGGGGATCAGCCCCAGCATTTT | CAISINDRGDQPQHF | TRBV10-3 | many | TRBD1 | 15 | TRBJ1-5
TGCAGTGCTAGACCCCGGACAGCCTACAATCAGCCCCAGCATTTT | CSARPRTAYNQPQHF | TRBV20-1 | many | - | 15 | TRBJ1-5
TGTGCCAGTAGTAAAGGCGGGCAGCGAATGAACACTGAAGCTTTCTTT | CASSKGGQRMNTEAFF | TRBV19 | many | - | 16 | TRBJ1-1
TGCGCCAGCAGCTTAGACCCCGGGACAGGGGATGGATCTGGCTACACCTTC | CASSLDPGTGDGSGYTF | TRBV4-1 | - | TRBD1 | 17 | TRBJ1-2
TGTGCCAGCAGTCCCCCTGGGCTTCAGCCCCAGCATTTT | CASSPPGLQPQHF | TRBV6-1 | - | - | 13 | TRBJ1-5
TGTGCCAGCAGTCAACCCCAGGGGTGGAGCAATCAGCCCCAGCATTTT | CASSQPQGWSNQPQHF | TRBV6-2/TRBV6-3 | many | - | 16 | TRBJ1-5